This T cell receptor (beta chain) was captured in a study of cytomegalovirus exposure and HLA in healthy donors. Study-level points and caveats: Earlier analysis found most TCR beta V segments productive about 90% or about 30% of the time. Associated with cytomegalovirus, according to the listing, were 164 TCR beta chains.

This CDR3 region has 15 residues. From germline, CDR1 is SGHRS and CDR2 YFSETQ. V lost 0 bases and J 0 bases, leaving 4 bases between the germline ends. It was healthy bone marrow donors who served as donors. PCR used 60 Vbeta primers and 13 Jbeta primers. Data came from immunoSEQ multiplex PCR; TCRdb stores just in-frame clones and leaves some out. The profile shows roughly 190,000 clones, around 83% of them singletons. Comment on this clone: Its specificity is unknown. Different DNA sequences within this sample yield the same CDR3.

The material sequenced was PBMCs. V is TRBV5-1 and J is TRBJ2-6, with no clear D. The clonotype originates from a woman between 50 and 59 years old in good health and CMV-seropositive. Written as DNA, the CDR3 is TGCGCCAGCAGCTTGGCAGGCTCTGGGGCCAACGTCCTGACTTTC. Its translation is CASSLAGSGANVLTF.